These T cell receptor beta chains were read from a single sample in a study of T-cell memory formation after mild COVID-19. One entry per CDR3 protein results from TCRdb running MiXCR on the 5' RACE reads. The sample has under 300,000 distinct CDR3 sequences, 15% to 20% seen once. Material: PBMCs or a T cell subset sorted from them (not recorded which). All receptors come from a man younger than 35 who had mild COVID-19 (a few samples of this study predate the infection). Cell type and time point are not known. Each CDR3 is given with its conserved first and last residue.

V gene | CDR3 protein
TRBV11-1 | CASSSSQGAKNIQYF
TRBV29-1 | CSVALSVDGDTQYF
TRBV5-1 | CASSLSTVSKAFF
TRBV4-1 | CASSQEANDRGLGSEQFF
TRBV19 | CASSRTTDTQYF
TRBV6-5 | CASSYSGTNLLEQYF
TRBV6-1 | CASSPVLQETQYF
TRBV5-5 | CASSYQTDTEAFF
TRBV7-8 | CASHYLGGRNTEAFF
TRBV2 | CASSEALLIVRGTGELFF
TRBV4-1 | CASSLETGALYGYTF
TRBV5-1 | CASSPGTESTDTQYF
TRBV27 | CASSLMQGAYYGYTF
TRBV3-1 | CASSQARGDTEAFF
TRBV7-8 | CASSFHQGLYDTEAFF
TRBV3-1 | CASSLTASGQETQYF
TRBV5-6 | CASSWGDSNYEQYF
TRBV5-1 | CASSLATVNSPLHF
TRBV4-1 | CASSQGGNRGSPLHF
TRBV4-2 | CASSPAGETGGVQPQHF
TRBV7-9 | CASSTTVAEAFF
TRBV7-3 | CASSSDSWGTGELFF
TRBV4-3 | CASSQDEVEGTEAFF
TRBV7-2 | CASSPGGGTDTQYF
TRBV5-1 | CASSTAGSGREQFF
TRBV11-3 | CASSLGPGKQYF
TRBV11-2 | CASSLEGGFETQYF
TRBV20-1 | CSATIGGLGPFF
TRBV27 | CASSKIGPSARVTLHF
TRBV7-9 | CASSSGDSLFF
TRBV5-5 | CASSLTSGTVYEQYF
TRBV28 | CASSPLGRAGGTQYF